The rows below give T cell receptor beta chains drawn from one sample of a study of CD8+ T cells in alopecia areata. This table comes from immunoSEQ multiplex PCR, and its TCRdb copy is limited to in-frame clones, with some not included. The sample records approximately 190,000 clones, about 62% being singletons. Sample: CD4+ T cells sorted from blood, taken at week 24, from a patient treated with tofacitinib. The source is a human donor with alopecia areata. Each CDR3 is given with its conserved first and last residue. D genes are given only for firm matches. Not all rows give a size; the values are once, few, many and, for expanded clones, a class.

>few|.|15|TRBV9|TRBJ1-4
TGTGCCAGCAGCAACGGACGCCCACAAAATGAAAAACTGTTTTTT
CASSNGRPQNEKLFF
>.|TRBD1|16|TRBV7-3|TRBJ1-5
TGTGCCAGCAGCATCCTCGGACAGGGTGACAATCAGCCCCAGCATTTT
CASSILGQGDNQPQHF
>.|TRBD2|17|TRBV5-4|TRBJ2-3
TGTGCCAGCAGGAAGGGACTAGCGGGAGTTAGCACAGATACGCAGTATTTT
CASRKGLAGVSTDTQYF
>.|.|14|TRBV29-1|TRBJ2-5
TGCAGCGTTGCACAGCTCCCCCGACGGGAGACCCAGTACTTC
CSVAQLPRRETQYF
>.|.|15|TRBV11-2|TRBJ2-2
TGTGCCAGCAGCTTAAGACAGACTAACACCGGGGAGCTGTTTTTT
CASSLRQTNTGELFF
>few|.|16|TRBV5-6|TRBJ2-2
TGTGCCAGCAGCTTTTTTGACAGAGGCTCCGCCGGGGAGCTGTTTTTT
CASSFFDRGSAGELFF
>few|.|14|TRBV5-1|TRBJ2-7
TGCGCCAGCAGCTTCGGGGCAGGGGATCTGGAGCAGTACTTC
CASSFGAGDLEQYF
>.|TRBD1|14|TRBV28|TRBJ2-7
TGTGCCAGCAGGGGGGACAGGGGGTTATACGAGCAGTACTTC
CASRGDRGLYEQYF
>.|.|11|TRBV5-1|TRBJ2-1
TGCGCCAGCAGCTTGGTTGGTGAGCAGTTCTTC
CASSLVGEQFF
>.|TRBD1|13|TRBV29-1|TRBJ2-7
TGCAGCGTTGCCGGGACAGGGAACTACGAGCAGTACTTC
CSVAGTGNYEQYF
>.|TRBD1|13|TRBV27|TRBJ2-7
TGTGCCAGCAGTTTACGGACAGGGTCCGAGCAGTACTTC
CASSLRTGSEQYF
>.|.|14|TRBV18|TRBJ2-3
TGTGCCAGCTCACCCGGGTCACCGGTACATACGCAGTATTTT
CASSPGSPVHTQYF
>few|.|15|TRBV5-1|TRBJ2-6
TGCGCCAGCAGCGTATCAGTCTCTGGGGCCAACGTCCTGACTTTC
CASSVSVSGANVLTF
>.|TRBD2|14|TRBV5-1|TRBJ2-7
TGCGCCAGCAGCTTGACGGGAGGGAACGAAGAGCAGTACTTC
CASSLTGGNEEQYF
>.|.|17|TRBV4-2|TRBJ1-4
TGTGCCAGCAGCCAAGGGGGGACCGGAAATGAGAATGAAAAACTGTTTTTT
CASSQGGTGNENEKLFF
>.|.|15|TRBV7-2|TRBJ2-1
TGTGCCAGCAGCTTAGCGGGACTGGAATACAATGAGCAGTTCTTC
CASSLAGLEYNEQFF
>.|.|13|TRBV11-3|TRBJ2-1
TGTGCCAGCAGCAAAGAGACCGACAATGAGCAGTTCTTC
CASSKETDNEQFF
>.|TRBD1|15|TRBV30|TRBJ1-5
TGTGCCTGGAGTGTTCCTACAGGGGTACATCAGCCCCAGCATTTT
CAWSVPTGVHQPQHF
>.|.|14|TRBV6-1|TRBJ1-5
TGTGCCAGCAGTGATGAAAGGTTCAATCAGCCCCAGCATTTT
CASSDERFNQPQHF
>.|TRBD1|15|TRBV9|TRBJ2-1
TGTGCCAGCAGCGTAGTAGGGACAGGGGAAGGTGAGCAGTTCTTC
CASSVVGTGEGEQFF
>.|.|13|TRBV5-1|TRBJ2-5
TGCGCCAGCAGTTCCCAGGGTTGGGAGACCCAGTACTTC
CASSSQGWETQYF
>once|.|14|TRBV30|TRBJ2-1
TGTGCCTTCTGGACCCGTGGCTCCTACAATGAGCAGTTCTTC
CAFWTRGSYNEQFF
>.|.|14|TRBV25-1|TRBJ2-3
TGTGCCAGCAGTGAATATGGAAATGGAGATACGCAGTATTTT
CASSEYGNGDTQYF
>.|TRBD2|18|TRBV2|TRBJ2-1
TGTGCCAGCAGCGGACATCGATCCTTAGCGGGAGGTAGGAATGAGCAGTTCTTC
CASSGHRSLAGGRNEQFF
>few|TRBD2|16|TRBV19|TRBJ2-1
TGTGCCAGTAGCCCCCCTAGAGCGGGGGGGTCGAATGAGCAGTTCTTC
CASSPPRAGGSNEQFF
>.|.|11|TRBV30|TRBJ1-1
TGTGCCTGGACCAAGAACACTGAAGCTTTCTTT
CAWTKNTEAFF
>once|.|13|TRBV30|TRBJ2-1
TGTGCTTATCAACGGGGTAGTCGCAATGAGCAGTTCTTC
CAYQRGSRNEQFF
>.|.|15|TRBV6-5|TRBJ2-7
TGTGCCAGCAGTGCGAGAGGGGCCGCTACCTACGAGCAGTACTTC
CASSARGAATYEQYF
>.|TRBD2|16|TRBV30|TRBJ2-5
TGTGCCTGGAGCGACCCCCGGACTAGCGGGAGGGCGACCCAGTACTTC
CAWSDPRTSGRATQYF
>.|.|15|TRBV11-2|TRBJ2-1
TGTGCCAGCAGGGGCTACAGCCGCTCCTACAATGAGCAGTTCTTC
CASRGYSRSYNEQFF
>few|TRBD2|15|TRBV11-1|TRBJ2-1
TGTGCCAGCAGCCTGATAGCGGGGGGGGACAATGAGCAGTTCTTC
CASSLIAGGDNEQFF
>few|TRBD1|15|TRBV5-4|TRBJ2-5
TGTGCCAGCAGTGCTGCAGGGGGTGGCAGGGAGACCCAGTACTTC
CASSAAGGGRETQYF
>.|.|13|TRBV5-1|TRBJ1-2
TGCGCCAGCAGCCCGGACAGTCTGTATGGCTACACCTTC
CASSPDSLYGYTF
>.|.|10|TRBV19|TRBJ1-2
TGTGCCAGTACCATCTATGGCTACACCTTC
CASTIYGYTF
>once|.|14|TRBV10-3|TRBJ1-2
TGTGCCATCAGGGGGGGCCAGGACAGCGCCGGCTACACCTTC
CAIRGGQDSAGYTF
>few|.|13|TRBV27|TRBJ2-7
TGTGCCAGCAGTCTGCCATTTCCCTACGAGCAGTACTTC
CASSLPFPYEQYF
>.|.|15|TRBV5-4|TRBJ2-1
TGTGCCAGCAGCTTGGCGTCAGGGGAGTACAATGAGCAGTTCTTC
CASSLASGEYNEQFF
>few|.|12|TRBV6-4|TRBJ1-2
TGTGCCAGCAGTGACTCAGGGGGTGGCTACACCTTC
CASSDSGGGYTF
>.|.|15|TRBV30|TRBJ2-1
TGTGCCTGGAGTGTAGGGCAGAGCTCCTACAATGAGCAGTTCTTC
CAWSVGQSSYNEQFF
>.|.|13|TRBV30|TRBJ1-2
TGTGCCTGGAGCTTGACAGGACCCTATGGCTACACCTTC
CAWSLTGPYGYTF
>.|.|17|TRBV4-2|TRBJ2-4
TGTGCCAGCAGTCAACGTGGGGGGAACCTAGCCAAAAACATTCAGTACTTC
CASSQRGGNLAKNIQYF
>.|.|13|TRBV30|TRBJ2-3
TGTGCCTGGAAGGCAGGGACCACAGATACGCAGTATTTT
CAWKAGTTDTQYF
>.|.|12|TRBV14|TRBJ2-7
TGTGCCAGCAGCCAAGAATGGAACGAGCAGTACTTC
CASSQEWNEQYF
>.|TRBD2|16|TRBV5-1|TRBJ2-5
TGCGCCAGCAGCCTCCGACTAGCGGGGGGCCAAGAGACCCAGTACTTC
CASSLRLAGGQETQYF
>.|TRBD1|13|TRBV29-1|TRBJ1-1
TGCAGCGTTGGAGGGACAGGGCTTAGTGAAGCTTTCTTT
CSVGGTGLSEAFF
>.|.|12|TRBV29-1|TRBJ2-1
TGCAGCATCAAGGATAGGGACAATGAGCAGTTCTTC
CSIKDRDNEQFF
>few|TRBD1|16|TRBV4-1|TRBJ1-4
TGCGCCAGCAGCCCAAGAGAGCAGGGGGCAGTTGAAAAACTGTTTTTT
CASSPREQGAVEKLFF
>few|.|12|TRBV6-5|TRBJ1-2
TGTGCCAGCAGTTACTCAGGGGATGGCTACACCTTC
CASSYSGDGYTF
>.|.|11|TRBV30|TRBJ2-3
TGTGCCTGGAGTAACAGGGATACGCAGTATTTT
CAWSNRDTQYF
>.|.|15|TRBV7-2|TRBJ2-5
TGTGCCAGCAGCTTAGTATCGGATGGCTTGGAGACCCAGTACTTC
CASSLVSDGLETQYF
>.|TRBD1|16|TRBV15|TRBJ2-3
TGTGCCACCAGCAGAGGGGATGGGACAGGGGCAGATACGCAGTATTTT
CATSRGDGTGADTQYF
>few|TRBD2|18|TRBV5-4|TRBJ2-3
TGTGCCAGCAGCCCAAGACTAGCGGGGCGTGAAAGCACAGATACGCAGTATTTT
CASSPRLAGRESTDTQYF
>.|.|11|TRBV29-1|TRBJ2-1
TGCAGCGTTTTTTCGTCGAATGAGCAGTTCTTC
CSVFSSNEQFF